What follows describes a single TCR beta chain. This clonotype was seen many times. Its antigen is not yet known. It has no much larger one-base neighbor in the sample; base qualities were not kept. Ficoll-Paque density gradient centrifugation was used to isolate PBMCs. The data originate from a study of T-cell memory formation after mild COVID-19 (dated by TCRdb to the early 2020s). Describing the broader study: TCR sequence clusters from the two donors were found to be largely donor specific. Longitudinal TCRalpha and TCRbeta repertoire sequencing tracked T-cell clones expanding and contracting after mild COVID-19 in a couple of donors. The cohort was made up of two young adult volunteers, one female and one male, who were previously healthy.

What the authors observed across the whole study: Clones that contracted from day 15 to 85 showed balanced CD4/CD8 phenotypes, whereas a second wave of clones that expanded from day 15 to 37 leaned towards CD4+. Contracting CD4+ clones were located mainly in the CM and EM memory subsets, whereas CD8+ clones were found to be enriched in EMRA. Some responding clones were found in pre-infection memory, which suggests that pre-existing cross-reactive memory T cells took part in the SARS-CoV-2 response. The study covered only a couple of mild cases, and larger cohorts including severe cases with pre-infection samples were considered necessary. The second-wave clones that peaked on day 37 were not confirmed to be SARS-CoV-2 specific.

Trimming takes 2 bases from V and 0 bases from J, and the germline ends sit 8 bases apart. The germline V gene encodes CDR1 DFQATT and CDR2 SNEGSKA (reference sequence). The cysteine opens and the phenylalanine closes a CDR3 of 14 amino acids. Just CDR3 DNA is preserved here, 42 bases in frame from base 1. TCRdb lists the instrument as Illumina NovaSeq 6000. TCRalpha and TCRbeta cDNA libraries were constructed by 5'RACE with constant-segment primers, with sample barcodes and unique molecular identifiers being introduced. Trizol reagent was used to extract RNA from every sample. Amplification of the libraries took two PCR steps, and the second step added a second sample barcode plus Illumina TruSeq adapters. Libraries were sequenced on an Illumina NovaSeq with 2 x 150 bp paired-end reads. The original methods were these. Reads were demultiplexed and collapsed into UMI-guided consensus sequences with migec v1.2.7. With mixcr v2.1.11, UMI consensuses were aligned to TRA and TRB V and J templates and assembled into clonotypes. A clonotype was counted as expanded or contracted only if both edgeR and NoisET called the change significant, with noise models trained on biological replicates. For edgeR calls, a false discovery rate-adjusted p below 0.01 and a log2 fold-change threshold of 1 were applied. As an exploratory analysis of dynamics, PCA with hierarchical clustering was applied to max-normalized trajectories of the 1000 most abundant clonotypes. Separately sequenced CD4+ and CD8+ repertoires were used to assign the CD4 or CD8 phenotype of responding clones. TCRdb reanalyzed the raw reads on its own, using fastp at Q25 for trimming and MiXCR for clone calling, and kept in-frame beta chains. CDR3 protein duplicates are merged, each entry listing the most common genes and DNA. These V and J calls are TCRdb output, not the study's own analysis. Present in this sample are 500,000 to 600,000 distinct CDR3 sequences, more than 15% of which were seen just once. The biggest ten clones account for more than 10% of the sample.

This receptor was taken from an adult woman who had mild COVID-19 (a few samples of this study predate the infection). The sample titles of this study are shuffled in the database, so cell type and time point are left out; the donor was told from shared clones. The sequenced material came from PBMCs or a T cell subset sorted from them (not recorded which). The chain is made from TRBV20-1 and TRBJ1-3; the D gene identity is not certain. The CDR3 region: CSARMGYSGNTIYF. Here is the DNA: TGCAGTGCTAGAATGGGTTACTCTGGAAACACCATATATTTT.